The rows below give T cell receptor beta chains drawn from one sample of a study of T cell changes during pregnancy in multiple sclerosis. Data came from immunoSEQ multiplex PCR; TCRdb stores just in-frame clones and leaves some out. This repertoire shows 95,000 to 100,000 clones, approximately 92% found once; its top ten account for around 3.1%. Here the sequenced sample was peripheral blood, taken in the second trimester of pregnancy. These receptors were taken from a female donor with multiple sclerosis, enrolled in a pregnancy study. Both conserved end residues are part of each CDR3. A D gene is named only where the DNA matches it firmly. Size is omitted from some rows. Given values are once, few, many or a class for expanded clones.

v_gene	abundance	j_gene	d_gene	CDR3aa	CDR3nt
TRBV19	NA	TRBJ1-2	NA	CARTLTRGVGYGYTF	TGTGCCAGGACCCTTACACGGGGGGTGGGCTATGGCTACACCTTC
TRBV5-8	NA	TRBJ1-5	NA	CASSPTALSDAHF	TGTGCCAGCAGTCCTACCGCGTTATCCGATGCGCATTTT
TRBV12-5	NA	TRBJ2-5	NA	CASGLHWDPGVETQYF	TGTGCTAGTGGCCTACACTGGGACCCAGGGGTGGAGACCCAGTACTTC
TRBV7-2	NA	TRBJ2-7	NA	CASSFPGYTYEQYF	TGTGCCAGCAGCTTCCCGGGGTACACCTACGAGCAGTACTTC
TRBV29-1	NA	TRBJ2-2	TRBD1	CSVTGTNGPGELFF	TGCAGCGTGACAGGGACGAACGGGCCCGGGGAGCTGTTTTTT
TRBV7-2	once	TRBJ1-4	NA	CASSLTHTEKLFF	TGTGCCAGCAGCTTAACCCACACCGAAAAACTGTTTTTT
TRBV27	NA	TRBJ2-5	NA	CASSSGPLEGETQYF	TGTGCCAGCAGCTCGGGGCCATTGGAGGGAGAGACCCAGTACTTC
TRBV5-4	NA	TRBJ2-1	TRBD1	CASRRDRVSYNEQFF	TGTGCCAGCAGGCGGGACAGGGTTTCCTACAATGAGCAGTTCTTC
TRBV19	NA	TRBJ2-7	TRBD1	CASSTFSGQGYEQYF	TGTGCCAGTAGTACGTTTTCCGGACAGGGTTACGAGCAGTACTTC
TRBV19	NA	TRBJ2-3	NA	CASSEAGTSTDTQYF	TGTGCCAGTAGTGAGGCGGGGACGAGCACAGATACGCAGTATTTT
TRBV7-3	once	TRBJ2-6	TRBD1	CASSPDRSSGANVLTF	TGTGCCAGCAGCCCGGACAGGAGCTCTGGGGCCAACGTCCTGACTTTC
TRBV19	NA	TRBJ2-1	NA	CASRTTGAGAEQFF	TGTGCCAGTAGGACGACGGGGGCGGGAGCTGAGCAGTTCTTC
TRBV19	NA	TRBJ2-1	NA	CASTLGGRVSYNEQFF	TGTGCCAGTACCTTGGGGGGTAGAGTCTCCTACAATGAGCAGTTCTTC
TRBV6-5	NA	TRBJ2-7	TRBD1	CASSYSRAGGPHEQYF	TGTGCCAGCAGTTACTCCCGCGCAGGGGGCCCTCACGAGCAGTACTTC
TRBV7-2	NA	TRBJ2-1	TRBD2	CASSLIGRNYNEQFF	TGTGCCAGCAGCTTAATCGGGAGGAACTACAATGAGCAGTTCTTC
TRBV18	NA	TRBJ2-7	TRBD2	CASSPLWTSGEQYF	TGTGCCAGCTCACCACTCTGGACTAGCGGGGAGCAGTACTTC
TRBV6-6	NA	TRBJ1-1	NA	CASMVVNTEAFF	TGTGCCAGCATGGTAGTGAACACTGAAGCTTTCTTT
TRBV10-3	once	TRBJ2-7	TRBD2	CATTGRTSGLGEQYF	TGTGCCACGACCGGCAGGACTAGCGGGCTGGGGGAGCAGTACTTC
TRBV15	NA	TRBJ2-1	TRBD2	CATSREGRGYNEQFF	TGTGCCACCAGCAGAGAGGGGAGGGGCTACAATGAGCAGTTCTTC
TRBV6-1	NA	TRBJ2-7	TRBD1	CASSGGQGWEQYF	TGTGCCAGCAGTGGTGGACAGGGGTGGGAGCAGTACTTC
TRBV15	once	TRBJ1-4	NA	CATSRSTRLPWIATNEKLFF	TGTGCCACCAGCAGATCAACCCGACTCCCTTGGATCGCAACTAATGAAAAACTGTTTTTT
TRBV7-3	NA	TRBJ2-1	TRBD2	CASSLGPAGGPNEQFF	TGTGCCAGCAGCTTAGGCCCAGCGGGAGGGCCAAATGAGCAGTTCTTC
TRBV18	few	TRBJ1-1	NA	CASSPGLNTEAFF	TGTGCCAGCTCACCAGGGCTGAACACTGAAGCTTTCTTT
TRBV30	few	TRBJ2-1	NA	CAWRKRGGLINEQFF	TGTGCCTGGAGAAAGAGGGGGGGGTTAATAAATGAGCAGTTCTTC
TRBV5-6	NA	TRBJ2-1	TRBD2	CASSLGVAGVHEQFF	TGTGCCAGCAGCTTGGGGGTAGCGGGTGTGCATGAGCAGTTCTTC
TRBV28	NA	TRBJ2-7	NA	CASSPYRVHEQYF	TGTGCCAGCAGTCCGTACAGGGTCCACGAGCAGTACTTC
TRBV28	NA	TRBJ2-1	NA	CASSLTGQAYNEQFF	TGTGCCAGCTCCCTTACAGGGCAGGCCTACAATGAGCAGTTCTTC
TRBV5-8	NA	TRBJ2-5	NA	CASRRQAETQYF	TGTGCCAGCAGGCGTCAGGCAGAGACCCAGTACTTC
TRBV7-9	NA	TRBJ2-7	NA	CASSGPYEQYF	TGTGCCAGCAGCGGGCCCTACGAGCAGTACTTC
TRBV19	NA	TRBJ2-7	TRBD1	CASSIGTGFTYEQYF	TGTGCCAGTAGTATAGGGACAGGCTTCACCTACGAGCAGTACTTC
TRBV18	NA	TRBJ2-1	TRBD2	CASSPPRLAGEGEQFF	TGTGCCAGCTCACCACCGAGACTAGCGGGAGAGGGTGAGCAGTTCTTC
TRBV5-8	NA	TRBJ2-1	TRBD1	CASNPGQGFNEQFF	TGTGCCAGCAACCCGGGACAGGGCTTCAATGAGCAGTTCTTC
TRBV11-3	NA	TRBJ1-1	NA	CASSLVGQLMNTEAFF	TGTGCCAGCAGCTTAGTGGGGCAGCTTATGAACACTGAAGCTTTCTTT
TRBV11-3	once	TRBJ2-7	NA	CASSPTGTYEQYF	TGTGCCAGCAGCCCTACGGGGACCTACGAGCAGTACTTC
TRBV27	NA	TRBJ1-4	TRBD1	CASSRTGVAPELFF	TGTGCCAGCAGCAGGACAGGAGTAGCACCTGAACTGTTTTTT